This T cell receptor beta chain was documented in a study of identical twins. Points from the study as a whole: Abundant beta clonotypes from cord blood had fewer insertions, unlike memory repertoires, which showed none.

This clonotype occurred many times. Its target is not known. This CDR3 is built from 15 residues. The J segment lost 4 bases and the V segment lost 3 bases, leaving 2 bases of the junction unmatched. Unique molecular identifiers were in the cDNA, with template-switch universal primer binding. TCRdb fed the 5' RACE reads into MiXCR, producing one record per CDR3 protein. The sample holds about 260,000 distinct CDR3 sequences, roughly 7% seen once. These records were also assigned to another study, of yellow fever vaccine responses in identical twins.

Sequenced input: memory (CD45RO+) T cells sorted from blood. The V call is TRBV12-3 or TRBV12-4, the J call TRBJ2-1, with 11 bases lining up with TRBD2. This receptor was obtained from a woman younger than 35 in good health. The CDR3 sequence: CASSFGLAGYNEQFF. DNA of the CDR3: TGTGCCAGCAGTTTCGGACTAGCGGGTTACAATGAGCAGTTCTTC.